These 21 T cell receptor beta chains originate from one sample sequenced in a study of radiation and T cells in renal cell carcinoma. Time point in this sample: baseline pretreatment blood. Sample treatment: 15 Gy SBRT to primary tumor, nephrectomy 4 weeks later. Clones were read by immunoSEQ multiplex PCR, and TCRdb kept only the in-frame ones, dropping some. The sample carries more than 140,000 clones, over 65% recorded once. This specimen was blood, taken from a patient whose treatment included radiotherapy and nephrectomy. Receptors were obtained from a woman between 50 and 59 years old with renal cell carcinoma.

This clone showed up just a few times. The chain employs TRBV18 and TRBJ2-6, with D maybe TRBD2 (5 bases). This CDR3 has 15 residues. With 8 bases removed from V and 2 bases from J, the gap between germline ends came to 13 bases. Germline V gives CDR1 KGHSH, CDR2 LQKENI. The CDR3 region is CASRKDSAGANVLTF. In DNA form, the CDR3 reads TGTGCCAGCCGAAAGGATAGCGCTGGGGCCAACGTCCTGACTTTC.

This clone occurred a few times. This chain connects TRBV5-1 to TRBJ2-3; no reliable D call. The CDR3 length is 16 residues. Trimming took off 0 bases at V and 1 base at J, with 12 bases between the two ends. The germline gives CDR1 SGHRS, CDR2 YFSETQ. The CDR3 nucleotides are TGCGCCAGCAGCTTGGGTCCTAGGGTAGGCACAGATACGCAGTATTTT. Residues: CASSLGPRVGTDTQYF. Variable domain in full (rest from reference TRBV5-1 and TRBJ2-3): KAGVTQTPRYLIKTRGQQVTLSCSPISGHRSVSWYQQTPGQGLQFLFEYFSETQRNKGNFPGRFSGRQFSNSRSEMNVSTLELGDSALYLCASSLGPRVGTDTQYFGPGTRLTVL.

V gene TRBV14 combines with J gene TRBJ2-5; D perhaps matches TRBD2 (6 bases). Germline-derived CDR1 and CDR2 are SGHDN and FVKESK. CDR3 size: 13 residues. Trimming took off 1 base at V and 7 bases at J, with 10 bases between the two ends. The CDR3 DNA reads TGTGCCAGCAGCCAAGGACGGGAGCGGACCCAGTACTTC. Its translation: CASSQGRERTQYF.

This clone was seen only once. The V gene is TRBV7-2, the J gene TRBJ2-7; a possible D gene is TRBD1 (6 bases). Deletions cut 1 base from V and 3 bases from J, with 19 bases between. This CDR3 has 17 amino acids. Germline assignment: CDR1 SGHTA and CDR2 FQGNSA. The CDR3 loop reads CASSLDNYRVLNYEQYF. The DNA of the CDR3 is TGTGCCAGCAGCTTAGACAACTACAGGGTTCTCAACTACGAGCAGTACTTC.

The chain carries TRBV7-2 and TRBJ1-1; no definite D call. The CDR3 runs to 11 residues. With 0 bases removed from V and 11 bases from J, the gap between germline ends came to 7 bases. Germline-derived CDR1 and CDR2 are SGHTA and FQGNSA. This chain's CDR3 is CASSLALEAFF. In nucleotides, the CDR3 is TGTGCCAGCAGCTTAGCTCTTGAGGCTTTCTTT.

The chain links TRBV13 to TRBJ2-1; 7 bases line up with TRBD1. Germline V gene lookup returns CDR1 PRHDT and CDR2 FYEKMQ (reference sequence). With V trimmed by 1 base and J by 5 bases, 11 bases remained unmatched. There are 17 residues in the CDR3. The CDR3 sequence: CASSLAAIGGFDNEQFF. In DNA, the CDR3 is TGTGCCAGCAGCTTAGCAGCGATAGGGGGCTTCGACAATGAGCAGTTCTTC.

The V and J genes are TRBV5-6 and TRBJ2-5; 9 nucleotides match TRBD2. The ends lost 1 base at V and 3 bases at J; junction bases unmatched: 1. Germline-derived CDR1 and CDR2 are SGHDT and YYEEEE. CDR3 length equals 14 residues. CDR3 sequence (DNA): TGTGCCAGCAGCTTGTTAGCGGGGGAAGAGACCCAGTACTTC. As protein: CASSLLAGEETQYF.

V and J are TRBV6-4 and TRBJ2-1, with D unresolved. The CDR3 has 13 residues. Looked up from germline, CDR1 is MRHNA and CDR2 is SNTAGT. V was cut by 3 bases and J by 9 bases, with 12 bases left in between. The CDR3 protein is CASSDGPRGEQFF. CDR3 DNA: TGTGCCAGCAGTGATGGACCCCGCGGTGAGCAGTTCTTC.

CDR3: CASSEQLYGYTF. CDR3 DNA sequence: TGTGCCAGCAGTGAACAGCTCTATGGCTACACCTTC. The rearrangement uses TRBV2 and TRBJ1-2; D gene ambiguous. This CDR3 comprises 12 residues. CDR1 SNHLY and CDR2 FYNNEI come from the germline V gene. V was clipped by 2 bases and J by 4 bases, with 5 bases between them. Based on the CDR3 plus reference TRBV2 and TRBJ1-2, the full variable domain is EPEVTQTPSHQVTQMGQEVILRCVPISNHLYFYWYRQILGQKVEFLVSFYNNEISEKSEIFDDQFSVERPDGSNFTLKIRSTKLEDSAMYFCASSEQLYGYTFGSGTRLTVV.

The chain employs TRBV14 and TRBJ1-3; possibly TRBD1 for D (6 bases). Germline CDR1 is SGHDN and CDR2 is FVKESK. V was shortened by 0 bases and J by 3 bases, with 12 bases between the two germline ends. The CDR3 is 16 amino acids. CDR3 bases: TGTGCCAGCAGCCAAGAAATCCGGGGGCTTGGAAACACCATATATTTT. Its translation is CASSQEIRGLGNTIYF.

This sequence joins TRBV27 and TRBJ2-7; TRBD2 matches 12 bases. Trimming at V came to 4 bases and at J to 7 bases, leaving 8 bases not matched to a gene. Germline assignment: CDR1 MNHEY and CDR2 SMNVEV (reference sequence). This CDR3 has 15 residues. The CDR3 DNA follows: TGTGCCAGCAGTTCTCTAGCGGGGGGGCCTCAAGAGCAGTACTTC. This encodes CASSSLAGGPQEQYF.

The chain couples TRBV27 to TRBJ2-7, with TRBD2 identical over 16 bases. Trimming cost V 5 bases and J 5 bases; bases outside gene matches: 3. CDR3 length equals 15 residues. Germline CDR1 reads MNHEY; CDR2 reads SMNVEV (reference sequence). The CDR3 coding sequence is TGTGCCAGCAGTCGTGGGACTAGCGGGAGGGACGAGCAGTACTTC. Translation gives CASSRGTSGRDEQYF.

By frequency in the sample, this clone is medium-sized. CDR3 sequence: CASSEWSTLNTEAFF. CDR3 coding DNA: TGCGCCAGCAGTGAGTGGTCAACCTTGAACACTGAAGCTTTCTTT. This rearrangement joins TRBV10-2 to TRBJ1-1, with D unresolved. Germline V gene sequence: CDR1 WSHSY, CDR2 SAAADI. With 1 base removed from V and 0 bases from J, the gap between germline ends came to 9 bases. The CDR3 totals 15 residues.

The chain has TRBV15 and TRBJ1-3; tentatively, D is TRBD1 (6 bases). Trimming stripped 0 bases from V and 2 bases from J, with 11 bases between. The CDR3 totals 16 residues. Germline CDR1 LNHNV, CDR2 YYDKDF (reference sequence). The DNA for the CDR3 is TGTGCCACCAGCAGAGAGCTACAGGGAGCTGGAAACACCATATATTTT. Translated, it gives CATSRELQGAGNTIYF.

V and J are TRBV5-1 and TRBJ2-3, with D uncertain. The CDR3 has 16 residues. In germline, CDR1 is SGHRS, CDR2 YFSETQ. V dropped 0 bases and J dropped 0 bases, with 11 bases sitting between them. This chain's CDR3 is CASSLALVESTDTQYF. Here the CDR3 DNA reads TGCGCCAGCAGCTTGGCTTTGGTTGAGAGCACAGATACGCAGTATTTT.

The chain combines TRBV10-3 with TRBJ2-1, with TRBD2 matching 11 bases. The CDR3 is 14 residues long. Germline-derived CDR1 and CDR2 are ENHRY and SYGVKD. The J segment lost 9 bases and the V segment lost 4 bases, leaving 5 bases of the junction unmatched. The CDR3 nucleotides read TGTGCCATCAGTGTTTCTAGCGGGGGGTCTGAGCAGTTCTTC. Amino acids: CAISVSSGGSEQFF.

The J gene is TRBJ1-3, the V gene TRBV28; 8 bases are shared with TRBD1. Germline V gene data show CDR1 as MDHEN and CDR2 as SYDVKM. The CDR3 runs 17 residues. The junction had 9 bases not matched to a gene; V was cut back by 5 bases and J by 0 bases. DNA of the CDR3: TGTGCCAGCAGTCCGGGACAGGACTTCGGCTCTGGAAACACCATATATTTT. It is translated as CASSPGQDFGSGNTIYF.

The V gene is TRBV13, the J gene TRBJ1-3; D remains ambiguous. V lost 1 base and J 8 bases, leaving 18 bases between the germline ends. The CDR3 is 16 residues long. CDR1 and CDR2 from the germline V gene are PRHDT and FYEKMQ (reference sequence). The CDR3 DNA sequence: TGTGCCAGCAGCTTAGTTCCCAATACTCCTGGGGACACCATATATTTT. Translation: CASSLVPNTPGDTIYF.

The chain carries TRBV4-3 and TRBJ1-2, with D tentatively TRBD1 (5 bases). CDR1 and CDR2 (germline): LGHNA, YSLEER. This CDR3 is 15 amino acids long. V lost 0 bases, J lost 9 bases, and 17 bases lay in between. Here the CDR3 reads CASSQDQAGSPRYTF. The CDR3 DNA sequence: TGCGCCAGCAGCCAAGATCAGGCAGGGTCTCCCCGCTACACCTTC.

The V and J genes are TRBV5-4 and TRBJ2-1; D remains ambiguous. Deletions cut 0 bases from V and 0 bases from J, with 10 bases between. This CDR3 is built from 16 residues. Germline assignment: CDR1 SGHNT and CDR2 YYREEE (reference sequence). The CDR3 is CASSLDRESSYNEQFF. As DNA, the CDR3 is TGTGCCAGCAGCTTGGATCGCGAGAGCTCCTACAATGAGCAGTTCTTC.

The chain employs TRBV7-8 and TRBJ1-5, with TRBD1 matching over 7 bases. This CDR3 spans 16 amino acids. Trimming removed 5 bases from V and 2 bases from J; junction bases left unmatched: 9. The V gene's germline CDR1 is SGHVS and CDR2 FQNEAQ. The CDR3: CASSPPIGQGNQPQHF. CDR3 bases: TGTGCCAGCAGCCCCCCAATCGGACAGGGCAATCAGCCCCAGCATTTT.